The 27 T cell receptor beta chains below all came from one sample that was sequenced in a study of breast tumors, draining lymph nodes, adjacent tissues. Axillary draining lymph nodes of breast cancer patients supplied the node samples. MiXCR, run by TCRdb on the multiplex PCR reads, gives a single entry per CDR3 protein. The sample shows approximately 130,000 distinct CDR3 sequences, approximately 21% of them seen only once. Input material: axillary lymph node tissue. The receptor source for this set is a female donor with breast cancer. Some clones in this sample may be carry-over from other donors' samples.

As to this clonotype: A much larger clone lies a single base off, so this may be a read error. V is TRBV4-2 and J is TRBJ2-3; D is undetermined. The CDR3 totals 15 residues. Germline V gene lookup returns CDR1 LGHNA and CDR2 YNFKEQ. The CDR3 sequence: CASSQADLKKGTRYF. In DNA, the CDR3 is TGTGCCAGCAGCCAAGCTGATCTTAAAAAGGGTACGCGGTATTTT.

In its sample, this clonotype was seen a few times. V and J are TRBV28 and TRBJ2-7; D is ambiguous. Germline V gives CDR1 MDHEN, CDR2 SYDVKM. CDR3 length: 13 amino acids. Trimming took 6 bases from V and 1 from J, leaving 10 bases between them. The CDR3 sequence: CASRVQRSYEQYF. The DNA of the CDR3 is TGTGCCAGCAGGGTGCAAAGGTCCTACGAGCAGTACTTC.

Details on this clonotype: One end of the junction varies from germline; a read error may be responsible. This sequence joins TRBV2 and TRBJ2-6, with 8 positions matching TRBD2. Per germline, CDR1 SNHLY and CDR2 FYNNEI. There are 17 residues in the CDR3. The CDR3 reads CASSEASGSVGASVLTF. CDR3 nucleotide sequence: TGTGCCAGCAGTGAGGCTAGCGGGTCGGTTGGGGCCAGCGTCCTGACATTC.

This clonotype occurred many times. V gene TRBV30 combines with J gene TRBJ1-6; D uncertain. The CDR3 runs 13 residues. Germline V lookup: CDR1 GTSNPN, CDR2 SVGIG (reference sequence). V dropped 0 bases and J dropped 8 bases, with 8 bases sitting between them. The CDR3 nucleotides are TGTGCCTGGAGTGTAGGGATGTATTCACCCCTCCACTTT. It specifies CAWSVGMYSPLHF.

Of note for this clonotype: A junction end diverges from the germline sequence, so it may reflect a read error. The CDR3 coding sequence is TGTGCCAGCAGTTACTCGAGAACGAGCTCCTACGAGCAGTACTTC. This encodes CASSYSRTSSYEQYF. The gene calls are TRBV10-3 and TRBJ2-7; D unclear. From germline, CDR1 is ENHRY and CDR2 SYGVKD. CDR3 length equals 15 residues.

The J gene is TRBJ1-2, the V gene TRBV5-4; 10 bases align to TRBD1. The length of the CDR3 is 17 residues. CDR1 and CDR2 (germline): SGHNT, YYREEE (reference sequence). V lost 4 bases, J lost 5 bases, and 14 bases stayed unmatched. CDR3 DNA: TGTGCCAGCAGCCCACCCCCCGGGACAGGGGAGAGATATGGCTACACCTTC. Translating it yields CASSPPPGTGERYGYTF.

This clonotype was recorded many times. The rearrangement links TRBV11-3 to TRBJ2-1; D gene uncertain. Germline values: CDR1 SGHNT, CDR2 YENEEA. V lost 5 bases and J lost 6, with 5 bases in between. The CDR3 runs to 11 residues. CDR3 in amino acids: CASSKGNEQFF. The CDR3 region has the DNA TGTGCCAGCAGCAAGGGCAATGAGCAGTTCTTC.

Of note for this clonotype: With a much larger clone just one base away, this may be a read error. The chain's CDR3 is CARSIGTVGNQPQHF. CDR3 sequence (DNA): TGTGCCAGAAGTATCGGGACAGTGGGGAATCAGCCCCAGCATTTT. The chain joins TRBV19 to TRBJ1-5; 7 nucleotides line up with TRBD1. This CDR3 contains 15 residues. The germline CDR1 and CDR2 sequences are LNHDA and SQIVND (reference sequence).

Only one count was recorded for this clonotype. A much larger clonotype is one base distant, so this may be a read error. CDR3 amino acids: CASSITFARNEQSF. The DNA of the CDR3 is TGTGCCAGTAGTATCACATTTGCGCGCAATGAGCAGTCCTTC. V usage is TRBV19 and J usage is TRBJ2-1; no firm D call. From germline, CDR1 is LNHDA and CDR2 SQIVND (reference sequence). CDR3 length: 14 amino acids.

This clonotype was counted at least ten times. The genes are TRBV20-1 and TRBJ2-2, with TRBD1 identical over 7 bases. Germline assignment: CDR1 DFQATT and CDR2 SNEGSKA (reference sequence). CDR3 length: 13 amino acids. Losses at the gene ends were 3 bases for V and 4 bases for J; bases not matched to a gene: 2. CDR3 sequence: CSARTGSTGELFF. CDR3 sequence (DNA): TGCAGTGCTAGGACAGGGTCCACCGGGGAGCTGTTTTTT.

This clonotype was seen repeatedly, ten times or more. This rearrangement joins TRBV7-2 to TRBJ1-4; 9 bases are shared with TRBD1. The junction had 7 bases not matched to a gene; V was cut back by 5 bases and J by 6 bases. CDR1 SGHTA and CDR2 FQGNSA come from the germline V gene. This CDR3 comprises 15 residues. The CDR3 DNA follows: TGTGCCAGCAGCCCGCGGACAGGGGCTCATGAAAAACTGTTTTTT. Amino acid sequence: CASSPRTGAHEKLFF.

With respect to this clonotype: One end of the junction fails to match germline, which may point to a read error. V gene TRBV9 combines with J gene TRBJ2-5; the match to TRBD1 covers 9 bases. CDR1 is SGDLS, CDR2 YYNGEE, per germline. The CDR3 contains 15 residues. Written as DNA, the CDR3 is TGTGCCAGCAGCAATACCGGGACAGGGCGGGAGACCCAGTGCTTC. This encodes CASSNTGTGRETQCF.

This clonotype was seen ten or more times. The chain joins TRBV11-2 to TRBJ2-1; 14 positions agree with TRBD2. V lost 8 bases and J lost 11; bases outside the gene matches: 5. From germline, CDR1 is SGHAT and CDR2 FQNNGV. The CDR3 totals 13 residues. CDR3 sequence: CASGGTSGSQQFF. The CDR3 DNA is TGTGCCAGCGGGGGGACTAGCGGGAGCCAGCAGTTCTTC. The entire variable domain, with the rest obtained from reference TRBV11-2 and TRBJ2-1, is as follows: EAGVAQSPRYKIIEKRQSVAFWCNPISGHATLYWYQQILGQGPKLLIQFQNNGVVDDSQLPKDRFSAERLKGVDSTLKIQPAKLEDSAVYLCASGGTSGSQQFFGPGTRLTVL.

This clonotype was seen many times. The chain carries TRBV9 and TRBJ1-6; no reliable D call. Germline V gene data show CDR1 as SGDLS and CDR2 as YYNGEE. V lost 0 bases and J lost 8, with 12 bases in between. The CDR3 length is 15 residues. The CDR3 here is CASSVGPQNYSPLHF. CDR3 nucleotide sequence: TGTGCCAGCAGCGTAGGCCCCCAGAACTATTCACCCCTCCACTTT.

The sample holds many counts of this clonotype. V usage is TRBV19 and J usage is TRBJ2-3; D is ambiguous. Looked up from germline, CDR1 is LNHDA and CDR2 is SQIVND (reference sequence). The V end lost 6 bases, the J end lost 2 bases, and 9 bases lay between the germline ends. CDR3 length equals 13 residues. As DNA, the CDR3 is TGTGCCAGTAGGTTAGGTGTCACAGATACGCAGTATTTT. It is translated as CASRLGVTDTQYF.

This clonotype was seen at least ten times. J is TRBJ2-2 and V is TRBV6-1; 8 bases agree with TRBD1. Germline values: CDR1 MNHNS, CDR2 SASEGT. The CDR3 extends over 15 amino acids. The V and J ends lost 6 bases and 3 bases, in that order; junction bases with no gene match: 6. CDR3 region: CASRTPGGDTGELFF. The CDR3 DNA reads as TGTGCCAGCAGGACACCAGGGGGCGACACCGGGGAGCTGTTTTTT.

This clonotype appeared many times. CDR3 sequence: CASSWRVTGNTIYF. CDR3 DNA: TGTGCCAGCAGCTGGAGGGTAACTGGAAACACCATATATTTT. The genes are TRBV5-6 and TRBJ1-3; D call uncertain. This CDR3 has 14 residues. V dropped 3 bases and J dropped 2 bases, with 9 bases sitting between them. Looked up from germline, CDR1 is SGHDT and CDR2 is YYEEEE.

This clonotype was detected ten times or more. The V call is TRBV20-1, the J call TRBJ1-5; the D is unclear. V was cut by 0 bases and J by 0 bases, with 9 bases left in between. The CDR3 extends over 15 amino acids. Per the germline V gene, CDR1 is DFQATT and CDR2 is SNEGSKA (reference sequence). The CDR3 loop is CSARDEPYSNQPQHF. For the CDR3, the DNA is TGCAGTGCTAGAGATGAACCCTATAGCAATCAGCCCCAGCATTTT.

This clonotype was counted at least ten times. The CDR3 reads CASSEGTDIPYEQYF. The CDR3 DNA reads TGTGCCAGCAGTGAGGGGACAGATATTCCCTACGAGCAGTACTTC. J is TRBJ2-7 and V is TRBV6-1; 7 bases line up with TRBD1. CDR3 size: 15 residues. Germline V lookup: CDR1 MNHNS, CDR2 SASEGT. V was pared by 3 bases and J by 2 bases, with 7 bases of the junction left unmatched.

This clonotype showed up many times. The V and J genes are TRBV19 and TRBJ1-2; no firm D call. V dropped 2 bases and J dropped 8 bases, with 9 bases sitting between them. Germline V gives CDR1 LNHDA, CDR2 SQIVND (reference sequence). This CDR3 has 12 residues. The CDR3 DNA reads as TGTGCCAGTAGTATATCGGCAGGAGGCTACACCTTC. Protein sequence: CASSISAGGYTF.

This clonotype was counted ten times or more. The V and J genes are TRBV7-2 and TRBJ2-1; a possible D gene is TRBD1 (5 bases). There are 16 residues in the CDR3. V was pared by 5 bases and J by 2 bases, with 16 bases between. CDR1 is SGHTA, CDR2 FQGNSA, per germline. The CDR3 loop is CASSPPPGSTYNEQFF. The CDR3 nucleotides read TGTGCCAGCAGCCCTCCCCCAGGGTCCACCTACAATGAGCAGTTCTTC.

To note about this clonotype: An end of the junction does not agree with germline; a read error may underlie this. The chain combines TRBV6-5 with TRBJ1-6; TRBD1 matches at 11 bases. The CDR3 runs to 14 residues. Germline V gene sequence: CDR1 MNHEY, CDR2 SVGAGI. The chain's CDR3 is CASRYGQGASPLRF. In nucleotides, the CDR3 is TGTGCCAGCAGGTACGGACAGGGGGCATCACCCCTCCGCTTT.

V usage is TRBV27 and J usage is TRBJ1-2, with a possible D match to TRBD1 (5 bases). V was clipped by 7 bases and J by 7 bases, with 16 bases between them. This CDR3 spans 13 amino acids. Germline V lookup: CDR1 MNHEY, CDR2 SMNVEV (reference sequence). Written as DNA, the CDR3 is TGTGCCAGCACCCGGGGGGGACCGAGTGGCTACACCTTC. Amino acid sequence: CASTRGGPSGYTF.

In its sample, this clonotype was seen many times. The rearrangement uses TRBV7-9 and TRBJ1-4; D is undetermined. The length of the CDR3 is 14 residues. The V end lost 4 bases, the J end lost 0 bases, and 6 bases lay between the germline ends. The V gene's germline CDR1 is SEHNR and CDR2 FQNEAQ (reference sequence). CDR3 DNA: TGTGCCAGCAGCTCAAGCGCAACTAATGAAAAACTGTTTTTT. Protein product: CASSSSATNEKLFF.

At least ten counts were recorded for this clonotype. CDR3 sequence (DNA): TGTGCCAGCAGCCTCCGGGGGAGGCCAAGCACAGATACGCAGTATTTT. As protein: CASSLRGRPSTDTQYF. The V call is TRBV11-2, the J call TRBJ2-3; possibly TRBD2 for D (6 bases). V gave up 5 bases and J gave up 0 bases, with 15 bases separating them. The V gene's germline CDR1 is SGHAT and CDR2 FQNNGV. The CDR3 runs to 16 residues.

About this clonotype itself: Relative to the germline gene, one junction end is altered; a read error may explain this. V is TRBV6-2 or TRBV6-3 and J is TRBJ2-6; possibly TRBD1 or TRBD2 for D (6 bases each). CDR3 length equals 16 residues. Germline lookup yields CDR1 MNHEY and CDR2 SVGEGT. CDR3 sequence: CASSYSLGPGASVLTF. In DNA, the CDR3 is TGTGCCAGCAGTTACTCCCTAGGGCCGGGGGCCAGCGTCCTGACTTTC.

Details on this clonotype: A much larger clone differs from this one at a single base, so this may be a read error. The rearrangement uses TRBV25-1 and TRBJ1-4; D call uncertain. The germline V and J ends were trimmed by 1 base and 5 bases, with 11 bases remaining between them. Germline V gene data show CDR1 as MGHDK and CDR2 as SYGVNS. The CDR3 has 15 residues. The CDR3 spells CASSEWLSENEKLFF. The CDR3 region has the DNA TGTGCCAGCAGTGAATGGCTAAGCGAGAATGAAAAACTGTTTTTT.